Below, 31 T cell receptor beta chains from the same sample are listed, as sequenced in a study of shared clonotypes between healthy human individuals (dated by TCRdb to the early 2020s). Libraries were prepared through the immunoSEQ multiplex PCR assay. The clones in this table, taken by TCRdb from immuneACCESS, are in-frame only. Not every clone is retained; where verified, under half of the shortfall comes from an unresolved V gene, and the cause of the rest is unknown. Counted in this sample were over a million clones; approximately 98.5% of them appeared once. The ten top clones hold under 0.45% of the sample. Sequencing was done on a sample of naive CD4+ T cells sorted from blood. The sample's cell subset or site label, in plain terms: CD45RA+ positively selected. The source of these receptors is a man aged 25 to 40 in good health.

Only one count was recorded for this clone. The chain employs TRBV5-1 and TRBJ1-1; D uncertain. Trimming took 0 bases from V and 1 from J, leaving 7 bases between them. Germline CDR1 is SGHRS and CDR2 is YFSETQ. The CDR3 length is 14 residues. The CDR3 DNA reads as TGCGCCAGCAGCTTGGAATGGGGGAACACTGAAGCTTTCTTT. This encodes CASSLEWGNTEAFF.

The CDR3 sequence: CASSLDLAGELFF. CDR3 coding DNA: TGTGCCAGCAGTCTGGACTTGGCCGGGGAGCTGTTTTTT. The gene calls are TRBV9 and TRBJ2-2, with D perhaps matching TRBD2 (5 bases). The germline V gene has CDR1 SGDLS and CDR2 YYNGEE. Trimming cost V 5 bases and J 6 bases, with 11 bases left between them. The CDR3 is made up of 13 amino acids.

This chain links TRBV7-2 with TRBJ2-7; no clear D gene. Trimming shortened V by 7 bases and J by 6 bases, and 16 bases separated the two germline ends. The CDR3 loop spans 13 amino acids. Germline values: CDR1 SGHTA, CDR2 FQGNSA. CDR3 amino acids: CASTGNVDSEQYF. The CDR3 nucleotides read TGTGCCAGCACCGGAAATGTAGACTCCGAGCAGTACTTC.

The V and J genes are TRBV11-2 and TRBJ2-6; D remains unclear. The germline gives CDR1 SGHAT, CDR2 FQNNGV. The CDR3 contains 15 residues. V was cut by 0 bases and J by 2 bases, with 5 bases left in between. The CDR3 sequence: CASSLDLAGANVLTF. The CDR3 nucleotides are TGTGCCAGCAGCTTAGATCTGGCTGGGGCCAACGTCCTGACTTTC.

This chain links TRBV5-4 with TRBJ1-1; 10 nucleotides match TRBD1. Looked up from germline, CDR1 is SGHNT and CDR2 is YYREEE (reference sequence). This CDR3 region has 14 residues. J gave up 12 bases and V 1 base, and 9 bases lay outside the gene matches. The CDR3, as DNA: TGTGCCAGCAGCTTGAACCGGGACAGGGGCGCCTCTTTCTTT. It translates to CASSLNRDRGASFF.

CDR3 sequence (DNA): TGTGCCAGCAGCTTAGTCGCGGCCCCTTTAGCTAACTATGGCTACACCTTC. It encodes CASSLVAAPLANYGYTF. The rearrangement joins TRBV7-9 to TRBJ1-2; D is undetermined. The CDR3 has 17 amino acids. CDR1 is SEHNR, CDR2 FQNEAQ, per germline (reference sequence). V gave up 1 base and J gave up 0 bases, with 15 bases separating them.

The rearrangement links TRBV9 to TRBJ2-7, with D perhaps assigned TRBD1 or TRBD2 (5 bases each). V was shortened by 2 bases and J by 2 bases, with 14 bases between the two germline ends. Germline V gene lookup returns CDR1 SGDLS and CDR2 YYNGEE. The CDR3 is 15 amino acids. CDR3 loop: CASSVRDGYAYEQYF. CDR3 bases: TGTGCCAGCAGCGTCCGGGACGGCTACGCCTACGAGCAGTACTTC.

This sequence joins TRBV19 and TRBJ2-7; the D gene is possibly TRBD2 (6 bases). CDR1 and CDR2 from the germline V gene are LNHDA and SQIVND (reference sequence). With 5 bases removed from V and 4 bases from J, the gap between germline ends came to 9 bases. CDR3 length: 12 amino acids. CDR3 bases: TGTGCCAGTAGTGCGGGGTTGTACGAGCAGTACTTC. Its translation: CASSAGLYEQYF.

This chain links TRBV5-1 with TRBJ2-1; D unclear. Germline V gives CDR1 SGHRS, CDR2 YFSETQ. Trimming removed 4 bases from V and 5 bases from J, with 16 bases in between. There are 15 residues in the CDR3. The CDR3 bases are TGCGCCAGCAGCCCTGGATCGGTGATTGACAATGAGCAGTTCTTC. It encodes CASSPGSVIDNEQFF.

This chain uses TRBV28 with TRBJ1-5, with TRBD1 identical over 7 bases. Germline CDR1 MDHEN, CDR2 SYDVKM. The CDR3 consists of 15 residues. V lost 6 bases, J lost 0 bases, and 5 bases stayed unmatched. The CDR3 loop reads CASRPGTVSNQPQHF. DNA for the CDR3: TGTGCCAGCAGACCCGGGACAGTTAGCAATCAGCCCCAGCATTTT. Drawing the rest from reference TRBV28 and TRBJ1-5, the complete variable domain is DVKVTQSSRYLVKRTGEKVFLECVQDMDHENMFWYRQDPGLGLRLIYFSYDVKMKEKGDIPEGYSVSREKKERFSLILESASTNQTSMYLCASRPGTVSNQPQHFGDGTRLSIL.

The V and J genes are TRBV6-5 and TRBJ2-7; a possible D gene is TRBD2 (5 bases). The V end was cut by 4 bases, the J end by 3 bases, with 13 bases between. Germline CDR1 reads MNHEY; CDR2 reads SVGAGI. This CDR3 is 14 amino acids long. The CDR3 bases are TGTGCCAGCAGTTTGATACTAGGTGGCTACGAGCAGTACTTC. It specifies CASSLILGGYEQYF.

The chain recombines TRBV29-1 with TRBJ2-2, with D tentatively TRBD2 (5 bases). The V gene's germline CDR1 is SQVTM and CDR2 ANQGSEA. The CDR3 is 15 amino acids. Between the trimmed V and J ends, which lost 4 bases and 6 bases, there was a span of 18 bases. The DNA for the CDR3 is TGCAGCGTTGTATTCACACGAGGGAGATCCGGGGAGCTGTTTTTT. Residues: CSVVFTRGRSGELFF.

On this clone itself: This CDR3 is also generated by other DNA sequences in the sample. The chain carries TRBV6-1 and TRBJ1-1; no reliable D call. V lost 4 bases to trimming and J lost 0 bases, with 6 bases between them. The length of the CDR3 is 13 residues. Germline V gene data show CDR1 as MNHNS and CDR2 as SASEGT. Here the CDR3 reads CASSGNMNTEAFF. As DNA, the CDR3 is TGTGCCAGCAGTGGCAACATGAACACTGAAGCTTTCTTT.

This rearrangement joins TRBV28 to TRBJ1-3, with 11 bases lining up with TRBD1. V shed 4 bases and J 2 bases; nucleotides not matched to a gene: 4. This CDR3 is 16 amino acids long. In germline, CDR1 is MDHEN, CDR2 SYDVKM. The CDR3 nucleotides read TGTGCCAGCAGTTCTCCGGGACAGGGGGCTGGAAACACCATATATTTT. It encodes CASSSPGQGAGNTIYF.

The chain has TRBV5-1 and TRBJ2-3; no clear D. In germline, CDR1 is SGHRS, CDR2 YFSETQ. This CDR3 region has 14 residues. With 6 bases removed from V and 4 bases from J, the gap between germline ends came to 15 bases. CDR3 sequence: CASNRESPSDTQYF. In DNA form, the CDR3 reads TGCGCCAGCAACCGCGAAAGCCCTTCAGATACGCAGTATTTT.

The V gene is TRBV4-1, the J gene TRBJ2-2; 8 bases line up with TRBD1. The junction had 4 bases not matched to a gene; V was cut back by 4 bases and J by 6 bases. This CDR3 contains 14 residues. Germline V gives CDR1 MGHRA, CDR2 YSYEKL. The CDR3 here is CASSRLQGAGELFF. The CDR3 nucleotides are TGCGCCAGCAGCCGCTTACAGGGGGCCGGGGAGCTGTTTTTT.

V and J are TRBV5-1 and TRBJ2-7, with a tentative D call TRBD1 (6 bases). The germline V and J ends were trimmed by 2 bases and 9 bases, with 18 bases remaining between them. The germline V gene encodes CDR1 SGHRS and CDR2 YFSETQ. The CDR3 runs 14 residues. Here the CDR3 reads CASSFGTTDTTQYF. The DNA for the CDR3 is TGCGCCAGCAGCTTCGGGACAACAGACACAACGCAGTACTTC.

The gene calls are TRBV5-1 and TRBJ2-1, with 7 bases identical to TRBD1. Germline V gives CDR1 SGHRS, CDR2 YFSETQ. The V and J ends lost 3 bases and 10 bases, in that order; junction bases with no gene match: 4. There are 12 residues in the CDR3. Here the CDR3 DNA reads TGCGCCAGCAGCTATACAGGGGCCGAGCAGTTCTTC. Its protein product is CASSYTGAEQFF. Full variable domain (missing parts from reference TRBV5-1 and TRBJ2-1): KAGVTQTPRYLIKTRGQQVTLSCSPISGHRSVSWYQQTPGQGLQFLFEYFSETQRNKGNFPGRFSGRQFSNSRSEMNVSTLELGDSALYLCASSYTGAEQFFGPGTRLTVL.

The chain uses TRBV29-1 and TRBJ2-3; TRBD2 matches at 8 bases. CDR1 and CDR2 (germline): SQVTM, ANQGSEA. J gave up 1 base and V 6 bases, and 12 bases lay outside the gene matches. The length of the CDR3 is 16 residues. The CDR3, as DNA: TGCAGCGTAGAGGGGACCCCGGGACTAGGCACAGATACGCAGTATTTT. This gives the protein CSVEGTPGLGTDTQYF.

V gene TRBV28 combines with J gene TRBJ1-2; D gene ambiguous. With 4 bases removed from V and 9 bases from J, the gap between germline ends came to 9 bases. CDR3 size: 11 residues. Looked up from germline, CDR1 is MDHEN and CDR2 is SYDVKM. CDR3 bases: TGTGCCAGCAGTTCATTTAAAAGCTACACCTTC. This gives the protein CASSSFKSYTF.

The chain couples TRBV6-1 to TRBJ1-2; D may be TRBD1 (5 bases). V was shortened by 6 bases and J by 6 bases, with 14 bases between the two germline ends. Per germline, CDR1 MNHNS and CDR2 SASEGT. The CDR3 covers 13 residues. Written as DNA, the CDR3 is TGTGCCAGCAGCCCTAGGGCGGGGGATGGCTACACCTTC. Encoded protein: CASSPRAGDGYTF.

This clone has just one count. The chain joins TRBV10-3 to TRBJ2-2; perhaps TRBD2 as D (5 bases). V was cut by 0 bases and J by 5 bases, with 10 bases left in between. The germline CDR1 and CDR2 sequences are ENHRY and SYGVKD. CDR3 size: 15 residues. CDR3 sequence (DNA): TGTGCCATCAGTGAGTCGGAGCGGATGACCGGGGAGCTGTTTTTT. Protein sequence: CAISESERMTGELFF.

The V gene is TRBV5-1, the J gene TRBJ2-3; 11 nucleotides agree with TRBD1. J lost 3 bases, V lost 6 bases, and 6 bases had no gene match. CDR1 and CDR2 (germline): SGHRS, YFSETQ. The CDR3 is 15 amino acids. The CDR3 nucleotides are TGCGCCAGCAACACGGGACAGGGGGGAACAGATACGCAGTATTTT. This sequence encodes CASNTGQGGTDTQYF.

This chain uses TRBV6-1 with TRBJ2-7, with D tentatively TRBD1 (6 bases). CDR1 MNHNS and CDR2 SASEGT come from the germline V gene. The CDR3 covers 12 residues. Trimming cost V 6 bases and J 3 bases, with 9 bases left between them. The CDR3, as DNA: TGTGCCAGCAGACAGGGTGACTACGAGCAGTACTTC. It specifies CASRQGDYEQYF.

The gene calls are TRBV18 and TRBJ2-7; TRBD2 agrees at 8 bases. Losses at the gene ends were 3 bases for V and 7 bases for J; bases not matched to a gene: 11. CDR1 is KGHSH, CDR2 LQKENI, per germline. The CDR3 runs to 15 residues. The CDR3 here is CASSPQTSALKEQYF. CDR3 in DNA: TGTGCCAGCTCACCCCAGACTAGCGCTCTTAAGGAGCAGTACTTC.

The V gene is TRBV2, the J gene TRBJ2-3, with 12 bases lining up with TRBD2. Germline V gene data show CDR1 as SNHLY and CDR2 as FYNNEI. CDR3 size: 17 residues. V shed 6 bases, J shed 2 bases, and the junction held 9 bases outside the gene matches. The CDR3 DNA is TGTGCCAGCAGATTACTAGGACTAGCGGGATTCACAGATACGCAGTATTTT. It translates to CASRLLGLAGFTDTQYF. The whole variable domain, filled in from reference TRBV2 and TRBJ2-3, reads EPEVTQTPSHQVTQMGQEVILRCVPISNHLYFYWYRQILGQKVEFLVSFYNNEISEKSEIFDDQFSVERPDGSNFTLKIRSTKLEDSAMYFCASRLLGLAGFTDTQYFGPGTRLTVL.

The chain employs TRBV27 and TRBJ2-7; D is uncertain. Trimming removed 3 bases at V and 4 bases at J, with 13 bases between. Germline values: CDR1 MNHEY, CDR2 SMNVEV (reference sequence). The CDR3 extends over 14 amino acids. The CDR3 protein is CASSFQNSRYEQYF. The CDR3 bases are TGTGCCAGCAGTTTTCAGAATAGTAGGTACGAGCAGTACTTC.

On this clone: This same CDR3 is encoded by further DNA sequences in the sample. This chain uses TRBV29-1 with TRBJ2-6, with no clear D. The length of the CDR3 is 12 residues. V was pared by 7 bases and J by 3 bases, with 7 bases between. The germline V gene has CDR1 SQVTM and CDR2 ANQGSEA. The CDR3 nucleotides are TGCAGCGCCTCCAGTGGGGCCAACGTCCTGACTTTC. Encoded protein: CSASSGANVLTF.

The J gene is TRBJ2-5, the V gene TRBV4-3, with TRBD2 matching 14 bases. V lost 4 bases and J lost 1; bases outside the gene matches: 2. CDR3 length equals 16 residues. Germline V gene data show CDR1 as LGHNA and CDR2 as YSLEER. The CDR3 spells CASSPGLAGGQETQYF. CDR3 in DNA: TGCGCCAGCAGCCCTGGACTAGCGGGAGGCCAAGAGACCCAGTACTTC.

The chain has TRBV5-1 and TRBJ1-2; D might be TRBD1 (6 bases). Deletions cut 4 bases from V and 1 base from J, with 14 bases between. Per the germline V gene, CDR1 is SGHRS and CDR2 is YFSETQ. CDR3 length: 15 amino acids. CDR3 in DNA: TGCGCCAGCAGCCACCGGGACACGAGTAACTATGGCTACACCTTC. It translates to CASSHRDTSNYGYTF.

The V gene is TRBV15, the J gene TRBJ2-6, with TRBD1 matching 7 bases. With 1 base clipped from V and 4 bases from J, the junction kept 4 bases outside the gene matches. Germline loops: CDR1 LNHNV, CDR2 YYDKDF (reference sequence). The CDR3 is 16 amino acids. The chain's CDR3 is CATSRVTGAGANVLTF. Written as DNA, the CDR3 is TGTGCCACCAGCAGAGTTACAGGGGCAGGGGCCAACGTCCTGACTTTC.